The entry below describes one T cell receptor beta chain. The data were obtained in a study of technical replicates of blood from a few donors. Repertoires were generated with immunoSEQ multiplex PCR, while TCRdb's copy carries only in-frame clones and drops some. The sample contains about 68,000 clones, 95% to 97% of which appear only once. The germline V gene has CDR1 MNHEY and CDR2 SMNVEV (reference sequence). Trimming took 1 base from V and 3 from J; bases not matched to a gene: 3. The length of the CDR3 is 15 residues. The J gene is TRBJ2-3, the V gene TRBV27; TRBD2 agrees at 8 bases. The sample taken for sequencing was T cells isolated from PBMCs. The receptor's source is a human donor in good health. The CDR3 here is CASSLFRLATDTQYF. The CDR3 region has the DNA TGTGCCAGCAGTTTATTTAGACTAGCGACAGATACGCAGTATTTT.